These 12 T cell receptor beta chains originate from one sample sequenced in a study of blood T cell repertoires in COVID-19. Repertoires were generated with immunoSEQ multiplex PCR, while TCRdb's copy carries only in-frame clones and drops some. The sample lists about 400,000 clones, just under 90% occurring once. The source material was PBMCs or T cells enriched from blood (not recorded which). The receptors stem from a woman aged 25 to 39 who had recovered from COVID-19.

This chain links TRBV16 with TRBJ2-7; possibly TRBD2 for D (5 bases). V gave up 4 bases and J gave up 2 bases, with 15 bases separating them. There are 15 residues in the CDR3. Germline V gene lookup returns CDR1 KGHSY and CDR2 FQNENV. The CDR3 bases are TGTGCCAGCAGCCCTCGTCTGGACTTTCCCTACGAGCAGTACTTC. Protein sequence: CASSPRLDFPYEQYF.

The chain joins TRBV5-6 to TRBJ2-3; 12 nucleotides match TRBD1. This CDR3 is 17 amino acids long. Unmatched junction bases numbered 10, after V lost 0 bases and J lost 8 bases. CDR1 and CDR2 (germline): SGHDT, YYEEEE. CDR3 bases: TGTGCCAGCAGCTTGGGTATGGGACAGGGGGCTCGGAGTACGCAGTATTTT. Residues: CASSLGMGQGARSTQYF.

The rearrangement joins TRBV5-4 to TRBJ1-2; D is perhaps TRBD1 (5 bases). The germline V and J ends were trimmed by 4 bases and 8 bases, with 18 bases remaining between them. The CDR3 runs 14 residues. Per the germline V gene, CDR1 is SGHNT and CDR2 is YYREEE (reference sequence). The CDR3 is CASSPYNLRDGYTF. CDR3 coding DNA: TGTGCCAGCAGCCCTTATAATTTGCGGGACGGCTACACCTTC.

The chain is built from TRBV2 and TRBJ1-4; 10 nucleotides match TRBD1. The CDR3 runs 15 residues. In germline, CDR1 is SNHLY, CDR2 FYNNEI. J lost 4 bases, V lost 4 bases, and 3 bases had no gene match. The CDR3 reads CASSGDRGGNEKLFF. The CDR3, as DNA: TGTGCCAGCAGTGGGGACAGGGGAGGTAATGAAAAACTGTTTTTT.

V and J are TRBV9 and TRBJ1-5; the D gene is possibly TRBD1 (6 bases). Germline V gives CDR1 SGDLS, CDR2 YYNGEE. This CDR3 contains 13 residues. The V end lost 2 bases, the J end lost 4 bases, and 7 bases lay between the germline ends. The CDR3 reads CASSVRGNQPQHF. In DNA form, the CDR3 reads TGTGCCAGCAGCGTGAGGGGGAATCAGCCCCAGCATTTT.

V usage is TRBV30 and J usage is TRBJ2-7, with D tentatively TRBD1 (6 bases). In germline, CDR1 is GTSNPN, CDR2 SVGIG (reference sequence). The V end was cut by 0 bases, the J end by 3 bases, with 12 bases between. There are 14 residues in the CDR3. The CDR3 spells CAWSVGQRNYEQYF. The CDR3 nucleotides read TGTGCCTGGAGTGTAGGACAGAGAAACTACGAGCAGTACTTC.

The chain uses TRBV30 and TRBJ2-4, with TRBD2 identical over 7 bases. After removal of 2 bases from V and 0 bases from J, the junction contained 19 bases not matched to a gene. Germline CDR1 and CDR2: GTSNPN and SVGIG (reference sequence). The CDR3 extends over 20 amino acids. DNA for the CDR3: TGTGCCTGGAGTACCTACCGATCGAGCGGGGCAATCTTAGCCAAAAACATTCAGTACTTC. Translation gives CAWSTYRSSGAILAKNIQYF.

The CDR3 bases are TGTGCCAGCAGCTCCCTCGTGCCAGGTTACAATTCACCCCTCCACTTT. This sequence encodes CASSSLVPGYNSPLHF. The gene calls are TRBV7-9 and TRBJ1-6; D call uncertain. Between the trimmed V and J ends, which lost 4 bases and 7 bases, there was a span of 17 bases. Germline values: CDR1 SEHNR, CDR2 FQNEAQ (reference sequence). CDR3 length: 16 residues.

This chain links TRBV5-1 with TRBJ2-1, with D perhaps matching TRBD1 (6 bases). CDR3 length: 15 amino acids. V lost 6 bases and J 5 bases, leaving 18 bases between the germline ends. Germline V gene data show CDR1 as SGHRS and CDR2 as YFSETQ. CDR3 in amino acids: CASTLNRAPHNEQFF. CDR3 sequence (DNA): TGCGCCAGCACCCTAAACAGGGCTCCCCACAATGAGCAGTTCTTC.

Regarding this clone: The junction differs from germline at one of its ends, possibly a read error. V is TRBV5-4 and J is TRBJ1-5, with no clear D. Looked up from germline, CDR1 is SGHNT and CDR2 is YYREEE (reference sequence). This CDR3 has 12 amino acids. The CDR3 spells CASSLGDQPQHF. CDR3 sequence (DNA): TGTGCCAGCAGTTTGGGAGATCAGCCCCAGCATTTT.

The rearrangement joins TRBV13 to TRBJ1-1, with a tentative D call TRBD1 (5 bases). The CDR3 is 15 amino acids. The germline gives CDR1 PRHDT, CDR2 FYEKMQ (reference sequence). With 4 bases removed from V and 2 bases from J, the gap between germline ends came to 14 bases. The CDR3 is CASSSLRGYNTEAFF. The CDR3 nucleotides are TGTGCCAGCAGCTCCCTCCGGGGGTATAACACTGAAGCTTTCTTT.

This chain links TRBV3-1 (or the pseudogene TRBV3-2) with TRBJ2-1; TRBD2 agrees at 8 bases. Germline lookup yields CDR1 LGHDT and CDR2 YNNKEL (reference sequence). This CDR3 has 15 residues. J was trimmed by 9 bases and V by 7 bases; bases with no gene match: 14. The CDR3: CASTYGDRAGGEQFF. CDR3 DNA sequence: TGTGCCAGCACGTACGGGGATAGGGCGGGGGGTGAGCAGTTCTTC.